The 23 T cell receptor beta chains below come from one sample, sequenced in a study of identical twins. TCRdb used MiXCR to reprocess the 5' RACE reads, holding one entry per CDR3 protein. In the table there are hundreds of thousands of distinct CDR3 sequences, about 12% of which are singletons. The sample also formed part of further work on yellow fever vaccine responses in identical twins.

Sequencing input: PBMCs. These receptors were collected from a woman younger than 30 in good health.

As concerns this clonotype: The junction differs from germline at one of its ends, possibly a read error. V is TRBV15 and J is TRBJ1-5; D may be TRBD1 (6 bases). The CDR3 sequence is 20 residues long. Germline V gives CDR1 LNHNV, CDR2 YYDKDF (reference sequence). The CDR3 DNA reads as TGTGCCACCAGCAGAGCTGTTCGAGGGGGACAACCATCTAGCAATCAGCCCCAGCAATTT. It translates to CATSRAVRGGQPSSNQPQQF.

CDR3 region: CASSPESGGRANEQFF. CDR3 bases: TGTGCCAGCAGCCCAGAATCGGGAGGGAGGGCCAATGAGCAGTTCTTC. This rearrangement joins TRBV3-1 to TRBJ2-1; 8 positions agree with TRBD2. This CDR3 is built from 16 residues. CDR1 is LGHDT and CDR2 is YNNKEL in the germline V gene (reference sequence). Unmatched junction bases numbered 11, after V lost 4 bases and J lost 6 bases.

This clonotype was observed a few times. The chain combines TRBV5-1 with TRBJ2-5, with D possibly being TRBD1 (6 bases). Trimming removed 1 base at V and 5 bases at J, with 12 bases between. Germline CDR1 reads SGHRS; CDR2 reads YFSETQ. The CDR3 contains 14 residues. The CDR3 nucleotides read TGCGCCAGCAGCTTGACAGGGATGACGGAGACCCAGTACTTC. Amino acid sequence: CASSLTGMTETQYF. Looking up the rest from reference TRBV5-1 and TRBJ2-5 gives the full variable domain: KAGVTQTPRYLIKTRGQQVTLSCSPISGHRSVSWYQQTPGQGLQFLFEYFSETQRNKGNFPGRFSGRQFSNSRSEMNVSTLELGDSALYLCASSLTGMTETQYFGPGTRLLVL.

The chain recombines TRBV7-8 with TRBJ1-2, with D possibly being TRBD1 (6 bases). The ends were cut back, 5 bases at V and 6 bases at J, with 19 bases in the middle. The CDR3 has 15 residues. Germline CDR1 reads SGHVS; CDR2 reads FQNEAQ. The CDR3 nucleotides are TGTGCCAGCAGCCTCATTCCGGACAGTCGGAATGGCTACACCTTC. Translating gives CASSLIPDSRNGYTF.

The chain joins TRBV9 to TRBJ2-7; 8 bases match TRBD1. The CDR3 has 15 residues. With 4 bases clipped from V and 2 bases from J, the junction kept 8 bases outside the gene matches. Germline V CDR1 and CDR2: SGDLS, YYNGEE. CDR3 DNA sequence: TGTGCCAGCAGCCCCCGGGGACAGGTCGCCTACGAGCAGTACTTC. Its protein product is CASSPRGQVAYEQYF.

There are a few counts of this clonotype. The CDR3 nucleotides read TGTGCCAGCAGCTTAGGAGGGAGCGGGAAGATCAACACCGGGGAGCTGTTTTTT. It is translated as CASSLGGSGKINTGELFF. The chain links TRBV11-1 to TRBJ2-2; 7 bases agree with TRBD2. V was clipped by 1 base and J by 2 bases; unmatched bases: 10. This CDR3 contains 18 residues. CDR1 is SGHAT, CDR2 FQDESV, per germline (reference sequence).

This clonotype was counted only a few times. This chain connects TRBV4-1 to TRBJ2-2; unclear D gene. Between the trimmed V and J ends, which lost 4 bases and 0 bases, there was a span of 6 bases. This CDR3 contains 14 residues. The germline V gene has CDR1 MGHRA and CDR2 YSYEKL. The DNA for the CDR3 is TGCGCCAGCAGCCTAACAACGAACACCGGGGAGCTGTTTTTT. Encoded protein: CASSLTTNTGELFF.

The chain has TRBV4-1 and TRBJ2-5; 11 nucleotides align to TRBD2. The V and J ends lost 6 bases and 1 base, in that order; junction bases with no gene match: 4. Germline assignment: CDR1 MGHRA and CDR2 YSYEKL. CDR3 length: 15 residues. The CDR3 sequence: CASSTSGGPQETQYF. Here the CDR3 DNA reads TGCGCCAGCAGTACTAGCGGGGGACCCCAAGAGACCCAGTACTTC.

The chain combines TRBV15 with TRBJ2-3, with a tentative D call TRBD1 (6 bases). Germline V gene lookup returns CDR1 LNHNV and CDR2 YYDKDF (reference sequence). Trimming shortened V by 4 bases and J by 2 bases, and 10 bases separated the two germline ends. This CDR3 spans 14 amino acids. CDR3 bases: TGTGCCACCAGCAAAAGACAGGCCACAGATACGCAGTATTTT. Translating gives CATSKRQATDTQYF.

The gene calls are TRBV27 and TRBJ1-1; D possibly corresponds to TRBD1 (6 bases). V dropped 7 bases and J dropped 3 bases, with 15 bases sitting between them. From germline, CDR1 is MNHEY and CDR2 SMNVEV (reference sequence). This CDR3 region has 14 residues. The CDR3, as DNA: TGTGCCAGCACGTCGGGGGCGGCGGACACTGAAGCTTTCTTT. Translation gives CASTSGAADTEAFF.

The V and J genes are TRBV5-5 and TRBJ2-2; perhaps TRBD2 as D (5 bases). Per germline, CDR1 SGHKS and CDR2 YYEKEE (reference sequence). The length of the CDR3 is 15 residues. V lost 4 bases to trimming and J lost 1 base, with 11 bases between them. In DNA, the CDR3 is TGTGCCAGCAGCGTCCGGGCGGGGAACACCGGGGAGCTGTTTTTT. This encodes CASSVRAGNTGELFF.

In this sample, this clonotype turned up a few times. The V and J genes are TRBV21-1 and TRBJ1-5. TRBV21-1 is a known pseudogene. The CDR3 runs to 15 residues. The CDR3 loop is CASSKCQESNQPQHF. The DNA of the CDR3 is TGTGCCAGCAGCAAATGCCAGGAGAGCAATCAGCCCCAGCATTTT.

This chain joins TRBV28 and TRBJ1-1, with 7 bases aligning to TRBD1. V shed 2 bases, J shed 1 base, and the junction held 7 bases outside the gene matches. The CDR3 has 16 residues. CDR1 MDHEN and CDR2 SYDVKM come from the germline V gene. This CDR3 reads CASSLAPTGRNTEAFF. The CDR3 nucleotides read TGTGCCAGCAGTTTAGCGCCGACAGGGAGGAACACTGAAGCTTTCTTT.

This clonotype appeared a few times. The CDR3: CASSQVSTETQYF. The DNA of the CDR3 is TGCGCCAGCAGCCAAGTATCCACGGAGACCCAGTACTTC. The chain combines TRBV4-1 with TRBJ2-5; D is uncertain. The V and J ends lost 1 base and 5 bases respectively, with 8 bases between them. Germline CDR1 and CDR2: MGHRA and YSYEKL. CDR3 length: 13 residues.

This clonotype has only a few counts. V usage is TRBV20-1 and J usage is TRBJ1-4; no reliable D call. CDR3 length: 16 amino acids. Trimming took 3 bases from V and 4 from J, leaving 18 bases between them. Germline CDR1 is DFQATT and CDR2 is SNEGSKA (reference sequence). The CDR3 sequence: CSASDSSGRNNEKLFF. CDR3 coding DNA: TGCAGTGCTAGCGATTCTTCCGGCAGGAATAATGAAAAACTGTTTTTT.

CDR3 protein: CASSFRDPGRETQYF. CDR3 DNA sequence: TGCGCCAGCAGCTTCCGAGACCCGGGAAGGGAGACCCAGTACTTC. J is TRBJ2-5 and V is TRBV5-1; D possibly corresponds to TRBD2 (5 bases). V gave up 2 bases and J gave up 5 bases, with 16 bases separating them. The CDR3 loop spans 15 amino acids. Germline CDR1 reads SGHRS; CDR2 reads YFSETQ.

This clonotype was seen at least ten times. This chain links TRBV28 with TRBJ2-2; D remains unclear. Per germline, CDR1 MDHEN and CDR2 SYDVKM. Trimming removed 6 bases at V and 6 bases at J, with 17 bases between. The CDR3 is made up of 15 amino acids. The CDR3 here is CASSPDGSFPGELFF. In nucleotides, the CDR3 is TGTGCCAGCAGCCCGGACGGATCTTTCCCCGGGGAGCTGTTTTTT.

The chain uses TRBV5-5 and TRBJ2-1, with D possibly being TRBD2 (5 bases). The V gene's germline CDR1 is SGHKS and CDR2 YYEKEE (reference sequence). The CDR3 sequence is 13 residues long. Trimming pared 4 bases from V and 15 bases from J, leaving 20 bases between. CDR3 DNA: TGTGCCAGCAGCCCAACCCGCACCCCCGGGGTGTTCTTC. This encodes CASSPTRTPGVFF. Complete variable domain (other parts from reference TRBV5-5 and TRBJ2-1): DAGVTQSPTHLIKTRGQQVTLRCSPISGHKSVSWYQQVLGQGPQFIFQYYEKEERGRGNFPDRFSARQFPNYSSELNVNALLLGDSALYLCASSPTRTPGVFFGPGTRLTVL.

The sample holds a few counts of this clonotype. This rearrangement joins TRBV25-1 to TRBJ2-2; no firm D call. With 9 bases removed from V and 5 bases from J, the gap between germline ends came to 10 bases. The CDR3 runs to 12 residues. Looked up from germline, CDR1 is MGHDK and CDR2 is SYGVNS. CDR3 coding DNA: TGTGCCAGTGATTCGCCGACCGGGGAGCTGTTTTTT. This encodes CASDSPTGELFF.

The rearrangement links TRBV6-1 to TRBJ1-6; weak D call: TRBD1 (5 bases). The length of the CDR3 is 19 residues. The V gene lost 3 bases and the J gene lost 8 bases, with 26 bases spanning the gap. CDR1 and CDR2 from the germline V gene are MNHNS and SASEGT. The CDR3 DNA reads TGTGCCAGCAGTGATTGGGGAGGTGCAGGGTCGCATCGAGATTCACCCCTCCACTTT. Its translation: CASSDWGGAGSHRDSPLHF.

The chain couples TRBV11-2 to TRBJ2-3; no clear D gene. This CDR3 spans 15 amino acids. The V end lost 1 base, the J end lost 2 bases, and 10 bases lay between the germline ends. CDR1 SGHAT and CDR2 FQNNGV come from the germline V gene. CDR3 in DNA: TGTGCCAGCAGCTTAGTTGGCGAACTCACAGATACGCAGTATTTT. Encoded protein: CASSLVGELTDTQYF.

This chain joins TRBV2 and TRBJ2-2; TRBD2 might be the D (6 bases). Trimming removed 5 bases from V and 1 base from J, with 11 bases in between. The CDR3 consists of 15 residues. Germline CDR1 is SNHLY and CDR2 is FYNNEI. The CDR3 DNA reads TGTGCCAGCAGTATTTCCGGGGGGAACACCGGGGAGCTGTTTTTT. Residues: CASSISGGNTGELFF. Variable domain in full (rest from reference TRBV2 and TRBJ2-2): EPEVTQTPSHQVTQMGQEVILRCVPISNHLYFYWYRQILGQKVEFLVSFYNNEISEKSEIFDDQFSVERPDGSNFTLKIRSTKLEDSAMYFCASSISGGNTGELFFGEGSRLTVL.

The chain has TRBV6-1 and TRBJ1-1, with a tentative D call TRBD1 (6 bases). The V gene's germline CDR1 is MNHNS and CDR2 SASEGT. The CDR3 is made up of 11 amino acids. The germline V and J ends were trimmed by 7 bases and 5 bases, with 8 bases remaining between them. CDR3 region: CASKGQTEAFF. The CDR3 bases are TGTGCCAGCAAAGGACAGACTGAAGCTTTCTTT.